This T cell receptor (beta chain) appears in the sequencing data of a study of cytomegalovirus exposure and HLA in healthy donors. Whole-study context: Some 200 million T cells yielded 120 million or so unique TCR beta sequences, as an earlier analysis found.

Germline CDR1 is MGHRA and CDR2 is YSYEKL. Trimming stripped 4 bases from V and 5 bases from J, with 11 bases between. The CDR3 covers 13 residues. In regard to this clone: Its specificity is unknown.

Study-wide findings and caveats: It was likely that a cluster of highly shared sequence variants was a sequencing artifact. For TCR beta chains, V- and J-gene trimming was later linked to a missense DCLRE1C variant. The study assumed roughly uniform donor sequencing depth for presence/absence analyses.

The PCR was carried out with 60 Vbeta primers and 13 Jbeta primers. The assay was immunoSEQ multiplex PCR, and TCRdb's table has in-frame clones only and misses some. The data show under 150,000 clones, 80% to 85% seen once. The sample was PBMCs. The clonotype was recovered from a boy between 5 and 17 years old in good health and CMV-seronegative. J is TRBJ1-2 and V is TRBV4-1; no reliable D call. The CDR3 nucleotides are TGCGCCAGCAGCCTGTACCTGGAGTATGGCTACACCTTC. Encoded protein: CASSLYLEYGYTF.